This T cell receptor (beta chain) is drawn from a study of type 1 regulatory T cells. About the study: An in vitro protocol generated T-allo10, a Tr1-enriched, alloantigen-specific CD4 T cell product. Whole-study results and caveats: Type 1 regulatory T cells had a more restricted TCR repertoire than non-type 1 regulatory T cells.

TCRdb reprocessed the reads with MiXCR, giving one entry per CDR3 protein. In the table there are about 67,000 distinct CDR3 sequences, roughly half of which are singletons. The CDR3 length is 16 residues. The V segment lost 2 bases and the J segment 2 bases; nucleotides outside the gene matches: 5. Germline lookup yields CDR1 SGHVS and CDR2 FQNEAQ. Regarding this clonotype: Its antigen remains unidentified.

This TCR was recovered from a human donor in good health. Sequenced input: cultured non-Tr1 T cells, either the whole culture or a sorted T cell fraction (not recorded which). The chain couples TRBV7-8 to TRBJ2-5; 10 bases map to TRBD2. This chain's CDR3 is CASSLISSGGQETQYF. CDR3 sequence (DNA): TGTGCCAGCAGCTTAATCTCTAGCGGGGGTCAAGAGACCCAGTACTTC.